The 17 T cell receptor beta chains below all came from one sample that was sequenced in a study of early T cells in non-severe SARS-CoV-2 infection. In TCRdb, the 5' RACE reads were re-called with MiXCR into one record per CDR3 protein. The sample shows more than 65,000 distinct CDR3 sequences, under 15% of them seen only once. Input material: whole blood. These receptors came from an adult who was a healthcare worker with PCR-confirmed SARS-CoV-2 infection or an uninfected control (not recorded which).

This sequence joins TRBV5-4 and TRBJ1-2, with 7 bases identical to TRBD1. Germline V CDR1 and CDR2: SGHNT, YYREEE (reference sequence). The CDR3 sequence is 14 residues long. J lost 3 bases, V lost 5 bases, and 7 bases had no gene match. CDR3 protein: CASSQNRGDYGYTF. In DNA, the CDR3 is TGTGCCAGCAGTCAAAACAGGGGTGACTATGGCTACACCTTC. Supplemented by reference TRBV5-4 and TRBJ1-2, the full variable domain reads ETGVTQSPTHLIKTRGQQVTLRCSSQSGHNTVSWYQQALGQGPQFIFQYYREEENGRGNFPPRFSGLQFPNYSSELNVNALELDDSALYLCASSQNRGDYGYTFGSGTRLTVV.

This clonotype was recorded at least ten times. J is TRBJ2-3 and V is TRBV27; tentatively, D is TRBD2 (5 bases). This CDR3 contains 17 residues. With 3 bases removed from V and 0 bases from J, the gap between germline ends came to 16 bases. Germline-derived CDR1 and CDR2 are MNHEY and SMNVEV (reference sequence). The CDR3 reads CASSFIGLGGSTDTQYF. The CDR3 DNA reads TGTGCCAGCAGTTTTATTGGGCTCGGCGGGAGCACAGATACGCAGTATTTT.

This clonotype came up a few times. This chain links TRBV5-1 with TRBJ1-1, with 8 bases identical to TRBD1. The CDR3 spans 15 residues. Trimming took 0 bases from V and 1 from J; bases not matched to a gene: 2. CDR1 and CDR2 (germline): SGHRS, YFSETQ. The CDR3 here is CASSLATGENTEAFF. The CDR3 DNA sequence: TGCGCCAGCAGCTTGGCGACAGGGGAGAACACTGAAGCTTTCTTT.

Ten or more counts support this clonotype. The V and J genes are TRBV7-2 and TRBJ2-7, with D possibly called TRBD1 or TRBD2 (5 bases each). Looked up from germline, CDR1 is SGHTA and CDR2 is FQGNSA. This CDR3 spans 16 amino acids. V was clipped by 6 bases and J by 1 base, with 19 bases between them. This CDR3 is CASSFTEGQGSYEQYF. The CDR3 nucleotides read TGTGCCAGCAGTTTTACAGAGGGCCAGGGATCCTACGAGCAGTACTTC.

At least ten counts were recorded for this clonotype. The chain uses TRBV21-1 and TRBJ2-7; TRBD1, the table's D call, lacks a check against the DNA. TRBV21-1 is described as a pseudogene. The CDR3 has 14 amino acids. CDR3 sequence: CASSTWNRGEEQYF. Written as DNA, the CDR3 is TGTGCCAGCAGCACTTGGAACAGGGGTGAAGAGCAGTACTTC.

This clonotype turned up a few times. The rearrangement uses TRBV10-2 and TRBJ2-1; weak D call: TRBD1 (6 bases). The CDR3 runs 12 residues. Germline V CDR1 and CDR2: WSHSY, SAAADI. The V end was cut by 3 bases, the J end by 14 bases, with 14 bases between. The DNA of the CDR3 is TGCGCCAGCAGTGAAGTGGGGGCCCGGGAGTTCTTC. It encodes CASSEVGAREFF.

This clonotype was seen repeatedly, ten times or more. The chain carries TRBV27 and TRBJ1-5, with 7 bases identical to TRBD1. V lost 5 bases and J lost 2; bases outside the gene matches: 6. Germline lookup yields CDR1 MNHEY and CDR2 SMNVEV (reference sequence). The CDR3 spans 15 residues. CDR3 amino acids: CASSRDSWGNQPQHF. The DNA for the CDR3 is TGTGCCAGCAGTCGGGACAGTTGGGGCAATCAGCCCCAGCATTTT.

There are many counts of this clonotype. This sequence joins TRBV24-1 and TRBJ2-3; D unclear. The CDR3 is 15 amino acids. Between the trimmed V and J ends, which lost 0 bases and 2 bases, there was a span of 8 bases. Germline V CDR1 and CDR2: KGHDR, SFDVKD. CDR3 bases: TGTGCCACCAGTGATTTGCAGAGAAACACAGATACGCAGTATTTT. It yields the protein CATSDLQRNTDTQYF.

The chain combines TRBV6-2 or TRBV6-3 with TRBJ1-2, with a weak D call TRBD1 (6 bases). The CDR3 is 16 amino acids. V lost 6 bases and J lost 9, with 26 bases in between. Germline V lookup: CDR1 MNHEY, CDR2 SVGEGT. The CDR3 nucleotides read TGTGCCAGCAGCATCAATCCGGGGGCCGTCTCTCGGAGCTACACCTTC. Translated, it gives CASSINPGAVSRSYTF.

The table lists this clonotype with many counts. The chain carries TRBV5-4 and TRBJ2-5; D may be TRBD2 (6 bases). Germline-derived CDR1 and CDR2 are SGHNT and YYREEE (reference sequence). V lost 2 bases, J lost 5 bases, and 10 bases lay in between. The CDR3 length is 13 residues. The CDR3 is CASSLTSMETQYF. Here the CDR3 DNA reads TGTGCCAGCAGCTTAACTAGCATGGAGACCCAGTACTTC. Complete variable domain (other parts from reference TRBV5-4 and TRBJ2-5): ETGVTQSPTHLIKTRGQQVTLRCSSQSGHNTVSWYQQALGQGPQFIFQYYREEENGRGNFPPRFSGLQFPNYSSELNVNALELDDSALYLCASSLTSMETQYFGPGTRLLVL.

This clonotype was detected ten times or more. CDR3: CSGGAGEVTQYF. CDR3 coding DNA: TGCAGCGGGGGAGCGGGAGAAGTGACCCAGTACTTC. The chain couples TRBV29-1 to TRBJ2-5; 8 nucleotides match TRBD2. Germline CDR1 and CDR2: SQVTM and ANQGSEA. This CDR3 has 12 amino acids. The ends lost 7 bases at V and 7 bases at J; junction bases unmatched: 8.

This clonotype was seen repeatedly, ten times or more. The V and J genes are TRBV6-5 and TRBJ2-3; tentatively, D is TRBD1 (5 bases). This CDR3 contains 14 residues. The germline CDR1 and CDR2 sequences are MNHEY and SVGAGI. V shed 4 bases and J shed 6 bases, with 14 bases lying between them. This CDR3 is CASSSPLGVDTQYF. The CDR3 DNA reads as TGTGCCAGCAGTTCCCCCCTAGGGGTGGATACGCAGTATTTT.

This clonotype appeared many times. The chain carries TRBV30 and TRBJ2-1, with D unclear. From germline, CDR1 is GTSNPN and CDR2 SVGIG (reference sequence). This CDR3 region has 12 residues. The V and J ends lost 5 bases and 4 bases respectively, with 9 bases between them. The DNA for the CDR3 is TGTGCCTGGGGCCACACTTACAATGAGCAGTTCTTC. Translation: CAWGHTYNEQFF.

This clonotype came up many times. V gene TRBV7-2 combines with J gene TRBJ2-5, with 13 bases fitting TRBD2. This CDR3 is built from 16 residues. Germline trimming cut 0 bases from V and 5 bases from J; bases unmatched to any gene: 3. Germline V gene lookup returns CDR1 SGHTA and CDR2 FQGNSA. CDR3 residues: CASSLATSGGVETQYF. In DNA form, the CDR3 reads TGTGCCAGCAGCTTAGCAACTAGCGGGGGGGTCGAGACCCAGTACTTC.

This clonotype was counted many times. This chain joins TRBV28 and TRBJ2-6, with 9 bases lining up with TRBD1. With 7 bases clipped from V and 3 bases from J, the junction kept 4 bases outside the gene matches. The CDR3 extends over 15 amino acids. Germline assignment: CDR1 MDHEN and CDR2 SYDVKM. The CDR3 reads CASTNRGLGANVLTF. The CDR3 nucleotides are TGTGCCAGCACAAACAGGGGGCTTGGGGCCAACGTCCTGACTTTC.

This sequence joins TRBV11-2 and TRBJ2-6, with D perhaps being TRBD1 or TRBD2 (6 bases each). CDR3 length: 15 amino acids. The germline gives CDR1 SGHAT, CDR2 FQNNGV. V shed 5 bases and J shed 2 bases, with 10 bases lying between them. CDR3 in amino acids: CASSEGGPGANVLTF. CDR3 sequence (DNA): TGTGCCAGCAGCGAGGGGGGACCTGGGGCCAACGTCCTGACTTTC.

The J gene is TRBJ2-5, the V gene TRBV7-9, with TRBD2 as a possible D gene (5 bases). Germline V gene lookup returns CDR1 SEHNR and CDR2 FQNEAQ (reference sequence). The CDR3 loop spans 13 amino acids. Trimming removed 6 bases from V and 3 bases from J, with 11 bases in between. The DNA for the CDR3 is TGTGCCAGCAGGACCCCCGGGAAAGAGACCCAGTACTTC. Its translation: CASRTPGKETQYF.